The rows below give T cell receptor beta chains drawn from one sample of a study of response to subunit inactivated influenza vaccine. TCRdb called the RT-PCR reads again in MiXCR, with one record for every CDR3 protein. The sample contains approximately 500,000 distinct CDR3 sequences, 13% to 15% of which appear only once. The starting material was PBMCs from blood, obtained about 13 days after vaccination. The source is a middle-aged man who received an inactivated influenza vaccine. Each CDR3 is given with its conserved first and last residue. D genes are given only for firm matches. Clone size is shown for a subset of rows, as once, few, many or a class of expanded clone.

v_call	d_call	clone_size	j_call	cdr3_nt	cdr3_aa
TRBV6-5	NA	NA	TRBJ2-2	TGTGCCAGCAGTTACTCGAAGGGTATCTCTTCAAGCACCGGGGAGCTGTTTTTT	CASSYSKGISSSTGELFF
TRBV28	TRBD2	few	TRBJ2-7	TGTGCCAGCAGTTTAGTCGGGGGGGAATCCTACGAGCAGTACTTC	CASSLVGGESYEQYF
TRBV2	TRBD1	NA	TRBJ1-1	TGTGCCAGCACTGGGACAGCGAACACTGAAGCTTTCTTT	CASTGTANTEAFF
TRBV5-1	TRBD2	NA	TRBJ2-7	TGCGCCAGCAGCTTGGGAGGGACTAGCGAGCAGTACTTC	CASSLGGTSEQYF
TRBV15	NA	NA	TRBJ2-2	TGTGCCACCAGCTCCCGACAGACATACACCGGGGAGCTGTTTTTT	CATSSRQTYTGELFF
TRBV24-1	NA	few	TRBJ2-2	TGTGCCACAGAGGGCCCCGGGGAGCTGTTTTTT	CATEGPGELFF
TRBV28	NA	few	TRBJ1-2	TGTGCCAGCAGTTTATCTGGGCTCCGGCAGGGAGGGTATGGCTACACCTTC	CASSLSGLRQGGYGYTF
TRBV7-6	NA	NA	TRBJ1-1	TGTGCCAGCAGCCAAGGGGGGACCACTGAAGCTTTCTTT	CASSQGGTTEAFF
TRBV7-6	NA	few	TRBJ2-3	TGTGCCAGCAGCTTTGAGTCAGATACGCAGTATTTT	CASSFESDTQYF
TRBV2	TRBD1	NA	TRBJ2-3	TGTGCCAGCAGCGCAGGGGGCTACAGGACAGATACGCAGTATTTT	CASSAGGYRTDTQYF